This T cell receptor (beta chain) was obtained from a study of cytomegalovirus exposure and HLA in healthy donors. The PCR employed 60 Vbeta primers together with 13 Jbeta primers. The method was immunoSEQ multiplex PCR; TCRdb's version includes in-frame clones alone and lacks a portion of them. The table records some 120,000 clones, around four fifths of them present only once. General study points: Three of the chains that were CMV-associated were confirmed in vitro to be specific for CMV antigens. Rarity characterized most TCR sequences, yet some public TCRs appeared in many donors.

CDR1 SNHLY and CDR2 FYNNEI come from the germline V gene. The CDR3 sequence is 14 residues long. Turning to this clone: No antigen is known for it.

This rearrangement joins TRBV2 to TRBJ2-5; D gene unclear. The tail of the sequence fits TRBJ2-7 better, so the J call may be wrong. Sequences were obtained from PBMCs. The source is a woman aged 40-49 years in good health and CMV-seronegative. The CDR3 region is CASTRGFGGYEQYF. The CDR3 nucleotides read TGTGCCAGCACCCGCGGATTCGGCGGCTACGAGCAGTACTTC.